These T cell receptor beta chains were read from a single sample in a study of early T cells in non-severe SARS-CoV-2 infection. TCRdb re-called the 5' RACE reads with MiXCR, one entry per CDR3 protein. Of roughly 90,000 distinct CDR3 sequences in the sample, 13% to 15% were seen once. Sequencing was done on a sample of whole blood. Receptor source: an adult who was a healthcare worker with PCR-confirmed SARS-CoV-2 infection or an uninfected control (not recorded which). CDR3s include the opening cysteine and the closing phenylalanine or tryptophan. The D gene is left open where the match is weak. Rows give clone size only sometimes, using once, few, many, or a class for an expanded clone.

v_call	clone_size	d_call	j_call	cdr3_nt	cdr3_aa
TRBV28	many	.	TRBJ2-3	TGTGCCAGCAGTTTCTCCCCGGGCCTCGGGGCTTTCACAGATACGCAGTATTTT	CASSFSPGLGAFTDTQYF
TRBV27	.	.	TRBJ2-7	TGTGCCAGCAGTACCAGGGTTAGGTCCTACGAGCAGTACTTC	CASSTRVRSYEQYF
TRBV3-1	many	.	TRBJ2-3	TGTGCCAGCAGCCAAGCGGGGACGGGGCCTTCCACAGATACGCAGTATTTT	CASSQAGTGPSTDTQYF
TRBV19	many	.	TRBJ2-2	TGTGCCAGTAGGGTCCTGACTAGAACTCCGGGGGAGCTGTTTTTT	CASRVLTRTPGELFF
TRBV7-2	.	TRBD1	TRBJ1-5	TGTGCCAGCAGCGGGCGACAGGGATTCAATCAGCCCCAGCATTTT	CASSGRQGFNQPQHF
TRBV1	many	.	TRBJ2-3	TGCACCAGCAGCCGAGCGGGGGTGTTTAGTACGCAGTATTTT	CTSSRAGVFSTQYF
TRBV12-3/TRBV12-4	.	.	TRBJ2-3	TGTGCCAGCAGTCCAAGCCAGGGGCCCAACACAGATACGCAGTATTTT	CASSPSQGPNTDTQYF
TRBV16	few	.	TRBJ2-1	TGTGCCAGCAGCCAAGGGGCTACCCACCCCGCCCATGAGCAGTTCTTC	CASSQGATHPAHEQFF
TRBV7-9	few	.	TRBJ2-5	TGTGCCAGCAGCCCCTGGCGGGCGGAAGAGACCCAGTACTTC	CASSPWRAEETQYF
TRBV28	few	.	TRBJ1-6	TGTGCCAGCAGAGCATTAATAAGCGGTTCACCCCTCCACTTT	CASRALISGSPLHF
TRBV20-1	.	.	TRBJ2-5	TGCAGTGCTATGGACCAAACGTACCAAGAGACCCAGTACTTC	CSAMDQTYQETQYF
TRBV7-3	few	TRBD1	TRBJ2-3	TGTGCCAGCAGCCGGGACAGGGGGGCAGATACGCAGTATTTT	CASSRDRGADTQYF
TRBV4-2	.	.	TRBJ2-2	TGTGCCAGCAACCAGGCCACCGGGGAGCTGTTTTTT	CASNQATGELFF
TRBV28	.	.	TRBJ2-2	TGTGCCAGCAGGGGGGGACAAAACACCGGGGAGCTGTTTTTT	CASRGGQNTGELFF
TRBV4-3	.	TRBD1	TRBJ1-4	TGCGCCAGCAGCCGAAATCAGGGGGCACAAGAAAAACTGTTTTTT	CASSRNQGAQEKLFF
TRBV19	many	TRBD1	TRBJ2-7	TGTGCCAGTAGGGCCTCGGGACAGGGGAATTACGAGCAGTACTTC	CASRASGQGNYEQYF
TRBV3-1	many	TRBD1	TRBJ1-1	TGTGCCAGCAGCGGAGGGACAGGGGACACTGAAGCTTTCTTT	CASSGGTGDTEAFF
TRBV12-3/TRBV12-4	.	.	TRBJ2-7	TGTGCCAGCAGTTTAGAAGGGGGCGAGCAGTACTTC	CASSLEGGEQYF
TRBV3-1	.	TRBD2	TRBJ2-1	TGTGCCAGCAGCCACTGGACTAGCGGGGGATATGAGCAGTTCTTC	CASSHWTSGGYEQFF
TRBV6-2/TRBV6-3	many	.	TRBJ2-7	TGTGCCAGCATTCTTGGGGCGGGGTACGAGCAGTACTTC	CASILGAGYEQYF
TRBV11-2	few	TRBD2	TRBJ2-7	TGTGCCAGCAGCTTATCTAGCGGGGGGGCAGGAGAGCAGTACTTC	CASSLSSGGAGEQYF
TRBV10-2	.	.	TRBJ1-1	TGCGCCAGCAGTGACCACAGGGAGAACACTGAAGCTTTCTTT	CASSDHRENTEAFF
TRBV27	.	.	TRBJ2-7	TGTGCCAGCAGTTTAAGTTGGGGTTCGGGCGAGCAGTACTTC	CASSLSWGSGEQYF
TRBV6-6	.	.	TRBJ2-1	TGTGCCAGCACCAACGGGGTTGTGTTCTTC	CASTNGVVFF
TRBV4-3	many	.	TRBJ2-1	TGCGCCAGCAGCCAAGATTTTTTGGCGGTAACTTACAATGAGCAGTTCTTC	CASSQDFLAVTYNEQFF
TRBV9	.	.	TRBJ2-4	TGTGCCACCTCGGATGTGGAGGGGGGAAACATTCAGTACTTC	CATSDVEGGNIQYF
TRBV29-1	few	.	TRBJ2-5	TGCAGCGTTGAATCGGGAACTAAAGAGACCCAGTACTTC	CSVESGTKETQYF
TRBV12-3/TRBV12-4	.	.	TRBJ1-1	TGTGCCAGCACTACGCGCACTGAAGCTTTCTTT	CASTTRTEAFF
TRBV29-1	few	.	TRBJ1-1	TGCAGCGTTGTCCTCAGGGGGAACACTGAAGCTTTCTTT	CSVVLRGNTEAFF